This T cell receptor (beta chain) comes out of a study of blood T cell repertoires in COVID-19. Study information: Samples of COVID-19 (acute and convalescent) were obtained from the United States, Italy and Spain. From T cells, B-cell-depleted T cells, or PBMCs came the material, which was cDNA or gDNA.

Clinical history reported by participants formed the basis on which cohorts were assigned. Cohort 3 donors counted as recovered after two negative PCRs, clearance, or resolved symptoms. The V and J ends lost 0 bases and 0 bases respectively, with 13 bases between them. Germline V gene lookup returns CDR1 SGHRS and CDR2 YFSETQ. CDR3 size: 17 residues. Some clones are missing from TCRdb's copy, which holds only in-frame ones; the method was immunoSEQ multiplex PCR. The sample has 490,000 or so clones, about 85% seen once; the top ten hold 7% to 10%. The chain links TRBV5-1 to TRBJ1-3, with D uncertain. The TCR sequence derives from a woman aged 55-70 years who had recovered from COVID-19. Sequencing input: PBMCs or T cells enriched from blood (not recorded which). In DNA form, the CDR3 reads TGCGCCAGCAGCTTGGCCCCCAGTTCCCTCTCTGGAAACACCATATATTTT. Translated, it gives CASSLAPSSLSGNTIYF.